One and the same sample provided the 30 T cell receptor beta chains below, sequenced in a study of shared clonotypes between healthy human individuals. Sequencing used immunoSEQ multiplex PCR; TCRdb keeps in-frame clones, though not all of them. Of about 960,000 clones in the sample, 60% to 85% were seen once. The material sequenced was memory CD4+ T cells sorted from blood. As for subset: CD45RA-negative fraction. All receptors derive from a man between 18 and 29 years old in good health.

This chain links TRBV28 with TRBJ2-7; the D gene is possibly TRBD1 (5 bases). V was clipped by 4 bases and J by 4 bases, with 11 bases between them. Germline V gives CDR1 MDHEN, CDR2 SYDVKM. CDR3 size: 13 residues. CDR3: CASSSLRDYEQYF. CDR3 coding DNA: TGTGCCAGCAGTTCCCTCAGGGATTACGAGCAGTACTTC.

The genes are TRBV27 and TRBJ1-6, with a tentative D call TRBD1 (5 bases). The V and J ends lost 3 bases and 8 bases respectively, with 14 bases between them. The V gene's germline CDR1 is MNHEY and CDR2 SMNVEV (reference sequence). This CDR3 has 15 amino acids. CDR3 region: CASSLKGQGDSPLHF. As DNA, the CDR3 is TGTGCCAGCAGTTTGAAGGGCCAGGGAGATTCACCCCTCCACTTT.

V is TRBV18 and J is TRBJ2-5; TRBD1 or TRBD2 may be the D gene (6 bases each). V shed 6 bases and J shed 7 bases, with 18 bases lying between them. The CDR3 is 14 amino acids. CDR1 KGHSH and CDR2 LQKENI come from the germline V gene. As DNA, the CDR3 is TGTGCCAGCTCCCCCCGGGGGCTAAACGGGACCCAGTACTTC. This gives the protein CASSPRGLNGTQYF. Full variable domain (missing parts from reference TRBV18 and TRBJ2-5): NAGVMQNPRHLVRRRGQEARLRCSPMKGHSHVYWYRQLPEEGLKFMVYLQKENIIDESGMPKERFSAEFPKEGPSILRIQQVVRGDSAAYFCASSPRGLNGTQYFGPGTRLLVL.

This clone came up a few times. The CDR3 region is CASSPDRGQVYGYTF. DNA of the CDR3: TGTGCCAGCAGCCCCGACAGGGGGCAGGTCTATGGCTACACCTTC. The rearrangement links TRBV5-6 to TRBJ1-2; 10 bases are a match to TRBD1. The germline gives CDR1 SGHDT, CDR2 YYEEEE. With V trimmed by 4 bases and J by 4 bases, 7 bases remained unmatched. The CDR3 is 15 residues long.

For the CDR3, the DNA is TGTGCCACCAGCAGAGTGGTAGGGAAGTCGGGAGATACGCAGTATTTT. Its translation: CATSRVVGKSGDTQYF. V usage is TRBV15 and J usage is TRBJ2-3; D gene uncertain. V was clipped by 1 base and J by 5 bases, with 16 bases between them. Germline V CDR1 and CDR2: LNHNV, YYDKDF (reference sequence). This CDR3 is 16 amino acids long. Full variable domain (remainder filled in from reference TRBV15 and TRBJ2-3): DAMVIQNPRYQVTQFGKPVTLSCSQTLNHNVMYWYQQKSSQAPKLLFHYYDKDFNNEADTPDNFQSRRPNTSFCFLDIRSPGLGDTAMYLCATSRVVGKSGDTQYFGPGTRLTVL.

This sequence joins TRBV6-6 and TRBJ2-1, with 9 bases fitting TRBD1. The CDR3 runs 12 residues. Trimming cost V 6 bases and J 10 bases; bases outside gene matches: 4. Germline V gene sequence: CDR1 MNHNY, CDR2 SVGAGI (reference sequence). CDR3 DNA sequence: TGTGCCAGCAGCCAGACAGGGGGGGAGCAGTTCTTC. Protein: CASSQTGGEQFF.

CDR3 nucleotide sequence: TGTGCCAGCAGCTTAACGGGTGCGGCGGGGCAACCTAGATGGCAGTTCTTC. It yields the protein CASSLTGAAGQPRWQFF. V gene TRBV7-3 combines with J gene TRBJ2-1, with D perhaps matching TRBD2 (6 bases). Trimming took 0 bases from V and 12 from J, leaving 24 bases between them. Germline CDR1 and CDR2: SGHTA and FQGTGA. The CDR3 is 17 amino acids.

The genes are TRBV4-3 and TRBJ1-1; 8 bases are shared with TRBD1. The CDR3 is 15 amino acids. V dropped 0 bases and J dropped 2; count of bases not matched to a gene: 2. Germline V gene sequence: CDR1 LGHNA, CDR2 YSLEER. Here the CDR3 reads CASSQEGTGNTEAFF. CDR3 bases: TGCGCCAGCAGCCAAGAGGGGACAGGTAACACTGAAGCTTTCTTT.

The chain carries TRBV10-3 and TRBJ1-1; D perhaps matches TRBD1 (5 bases). Looked up from germline, CDR1 is ENHRY and CDR2 is SYGVKD. CDR3 length: 15 amino acids. V was shortened by 4 bases and J by 0 bases, with 12 bases between the two germline ends. CDR3 loop: CAISGWGTMNTEAFF. CDR3 DNA sequence: TGTGCCATCAGTGGATGGGGGACCATGAACACTGAAGCTTTCTTT.

The rearrangement uses TRBV20-1 and TRBJ2-2; no clear D. V lost 6 bases, J lost 5 bases, and 7 bases lay in between. The length of the CDR3 is 11 residues. Germline V gene lookup returns CDR1 DFQATT and CDR2 SNEGSKA (reference sequence). The CDR3 DNA is TGCAGTGCAGAACGGACCGGGGAGCTGTTTTTT. Protein product: CSAERTGELFF.

The chain uses TRBV30 and TRBJ2-2; 8 bases are a match to TRBD2. The CDR3 is 16 amino acids. The trim removed 6 bases at V and 4 bases at J, leaving 13 bases unmatched. Germline CDR1 GTSNPN, CDR2 SVGIG (reference sequence). CDR3 DNA: TGTGCCTGCACCGGCGGGGGGAGGCGGAGCACCGGGGAGCTGTTTTTT. This translates into CACTGGGRRSTGELFF.

This sequence joins TRBV4-3 and TRBJ2-1; TRBD1 aligns across 8 bases. Germline V gene sequence: CDR1 LGHNA, CDR2 YSLEER. V trimming: 0 bases; J trimming: 11 bases; junction bases outside the gene matches: 9. This CDR3 is 15 amino acids long. The CDR3 region has the DNA TGCGCCAGCAGCCAAGAAACGGGCGGACAGGGACAGCAGTTCTTC. This codes for CASSQETGGQGQQFF.

The genes are TRBV14 and TRBJ1-3; D is unresolved. V was trimmed by 1 base and J by 0 bases, leaving 7 bases between them. CDR1 is SGHDN and CDR2 is FVKESK in the germline V gene. This CDR3 has 15 amino acids. CDR3 nucleotide sequence: TGTGCCAGCAGCCAAGTTGCCGGCTCTGGAAACACCATATATTTT. This sequence encodes CASSQVAGSGNTIYF.

V usage is TRBV18 and J usage is TRBJ2-7; 15 nucleotides line up with TRBD2. J lost 3 bases, V lost 5 bases, and 5 bases had no gene match. This CDR3 comprises 16 residues. CDR1 and CDR2 from the germline V gene are KGHSH and LQKENI. For the CDR3, the DNA is TGTGCCAGCTCAACCGGGACTAGCGGGAGGAACTACGAGCAGTACTTC. Protein product: CASSTGTSGRNYEQYF.

The V call is TRBV7-6, the J call TRBJ2-5; TRBD1 might be the D (5 bases). Germline CDR1 is SGHVS and CDR2 is FNYEAQ. The CDR3 has 17 residues. Trimming cost V 2 bases and J 3 bases, with 19 bases left between them. The CDR3 coding sequence is TGTGCCAGCAGCTTAATCGGCGGACAAGATCGAAAAGAGACCCAGTACTTC. Its translation is CASSLIGGQDRKETQYF.

This chain connects TRBV10-1 to TRBJ2-3; 13 nucleotides match TRBD2. The CDR3 is 15 amino acids. Germline V gene data show CDR1 as WNHNN and CDR2 as SYGVQD (reference sequence). The V and J ends lost 4 bases and 6 bases, in that order; junction bases with no gene match: 4. DNA for the CDR3: TGCGCCAGCAGTGGCACTAGCGGGGGGGCCGATACGCAGTATTTT. It is translated as CASSGTSGGADTQYF.

V usage is TRBV23-1 and J usage is TRBJ1-2, with 9 bases identical to TRBD1. TRBV23-1 is an ORF, and what it does is uncertain. CDR3 length equals 14 residues. J gave up 2 bases and V 7 bases, and 5 bases lay outside the gene matches. CDR3 sequence reads: CASIQGAGNYGYTF. In DNA, the CDR3 is TGCGCCAGCATACAGGGGGCAGGAAACTATGGCTACACCTTC.

A remark on this clone: This may stem from a read error, because a much larger clone lies one nucleotide away. The chain is built from TRBV7-9 and TRBJ1-6; 9 positions match TRBD1. Germline V gene data show CDR1 as SEHNR and CDR2 as FQNEAQ (reference sequence). V lost 5 bases and J lost 6; bases outside the gene matches: 2. This CDR3 region has 14 residues. CDR3 in DNA: TGTGCCAGCAGCCGGACAGGGGCTAATTCACCCCTCCACTTT. Its protein product is CASSRTGANSPLHF.

The CDR3 DNA sequence: TGCGCCAGCAGCCAAGAGCGGTCCTACAATGAGCAGTTCTTC. It codes for CASSQERSYNEQFF. J is TRBJ2-1 and V is TRBV4-3; D gene uncertain. Trimming left V 0 bases short and J 1 base short, with 4 bases between. Germline CDR1 LGHNA, CDR2 YSLEER. This CDR3 is built from 14 residues.

The rearrangement uses TRBV6-5 and TRBJ2-4; D unclear. Trimming stripped 6 bases from V and 0 bases from J, with 9 bases between. Per the germline V gene, CDR1 is MNHEY and CDR2 is SVGAGI. This CDR3 spans 14 amino acids. The CDR3 DNA reads as TGTGCCAGCAGGGTCGGGCTAGCCAAAAACATTCAGTACTTC. This translates into CASRVGLAKNIQYF.

The chain carries TRBV29-1 and TRBJ2-3; tentatively, D is TRBD1 (6 bases). Per the germline V gene, CDR1 is SQVTM and CDR2 is ANQGSEA. V was clipped by 5 bases and J by 1 base, with 10 bases between them. CDR3 size: 13 residues. The CDR3 reads CSVKYRGTDTQYF. The CDR3 DNA reads TGCAGCGTTAAATACAGGGGCACAGATACGCAGTATTTT.

This clone was observed a few times. CDR3 nucleotides: TGTGCCACCAGCAGACTACTACCTATACTCACAGATACGCAGTATTTT. Its protein is CATSRLLPILTDTQYF. V is TRBV15 and J is TRBJ2-3; D gene unclear. CDR1 is LNHNV and CDR2 is YYDKDF in the germline V gene (reference sequence). V shed 2 bases and J shed 2 bases, with 14 bases lying between them. The CDR3 sequence is 16 residues long.

This chain links TRBV11-1 with TRBJ2-7; 7 positions match TRBD2. The germline V gene encodes CDR1 SGHAT and CDR2 FQDESV (reference sequence). After removal of 5 bases from V and 1 base from J, the junction contained 8 bases not matched to a gene. The CDR3 spans 15 residues. CDR3 nucleotides: TGTGCCAGCAGCCCCGGGGGGACGGCTTCCTACGAGCAGTACTTC. Its translation is CASSPGGTASYEQYF.

This clone was recorded a few times. The rearrangement links TRBV15 to TRBJ1-2; D is uncertain. Trimming took 0 bases from V and 1 from J, leaving 3 bases between them. The CDR3 is 13 amino acids. Germline V gene lookup returns CDR1 LNHNV and CDR2 YYDKDF (reference sequence). CDR3 DNA: TGTGCCACCAGCAGAGACCTTAACTATGGCTACACCTTC. Encoded protein: CATSRDLNYGYTF. The entire variable domain, with the rest obtained from reference TRBV15 and TRBJ1-2, is as follows: DAMVIQNPRYQVTQFGKPVTLSCSQTLNHNVMYWYQQKSSQAPKLLFHYYDKDFNNEADTPDNFQSRRPNTSFCFLDIRSPGLGDTAMYLCATSRDLNYGYTFGSGTRLTVV.

The rearrangement links TRBV27 to TRBJ2-4, with TRBD2 matching over 14 bases. CDR3 length equals 21 residues. With V trimmed by 6 bases and J by 0 bases, 16 bases remained unmatched. The germline V gene has CDR1 MNHEY and CDR2 SMNVEV (reference sequence). In nucleotides, the CDR3 is TGTGCCAGCAGCCCAGGGTCGGGGGGACTAGCGGGAGCGCTAGCCAAAAACATTCAGTACTTC. The encoded protein is CASSPGSGGLAGALAKNIQYF.

The chain links TRBV19 to TRBJ1-6; tentative D call: TRBD1 (5 bases). Germline values: CDR1 LNHDA, CDR2 SQIVND (reference sequence). This CDR3 region has 13 residues. Trimming shortened V by 1 base and J by 10 bases, and 8 bases separated the two germline ends. The DNA of the CDR3 is TGTGCCAGTAGTATAGGGGGCCACTCACCCCTCCACTTT. The encoded protein is CASSIGGHSPLHF.

The chain carries TRBV6-6 and TRBJ1-5, with unresolved D. Germline-derived CDR1 and CDR2 are MNHNY and SVGAGI (reference sequence). This CDR3 is 12 amino acids long. Trimming removed 6 bases from V and 8 bases from J, with 11 bases in between. CDR3 in amino acids: CASRGSGEPQHF. For the CDR3, the DNA is TGTGCCAGCAGGGGTTCCGGCGAGCCCCAGCATTTT.

This clone has just a few counts. The sample has other DNA sequences that encode this CDR3 too. The V gene is TRBV28, the J gene TRBJ1-5, with a weak D call TRBD1 (5 bases). This CDR3 region has 14 residues. Germline V gene lookup returns CDR1 MDHEN and CDR2 SYDVKM. The V gene lost 3 bases and the J gene lost 1 base, with 7 bases spanning the gap. The CDR3 DNA sequence: TGTGCCAGCAGTTTGCCAGGGAGCAATCAGCCCCAGCATTTT. Translating gives CASSLPGSNQPQHF.

This clone was seen a handful of times. The chain recombines TRBV4-2 with TRBJ1-6, with 7 positions matching TRBD1. V was pared by 0 bases and J by 8 bases, with 7 bases of the junction left unmatched. The V gene's germline CDR1 is LGHNA and CDR2 YNFKEQ. This CDR3 spans 16 amino acids. CDR3 in amino acids: CASSQERAGTDSPLHF. The CDR3, as DNA: TGTGCCAGCAGCCAAGAACGAGCGGGGACAGATTCACCCCTCCACTTT.

The gene calls are TRBV30 and TRBJ1-1, with a tentative D call TRBD1 (6 bases). CDR1 and CDR2 (germline): GTSNPN, SVGIG (reference sequence). V lost 3 bases and J 6 bases, leaving 11 bases between the germline ends. The CDR3 sequence is 12 residues long. CDR3 nucleotide sequence: TGTGCCTGGAGCCGCAGGGGCGCTGAAGCTTTCTTT. Amino acid sequence: CAWSRRGAEAFF.